The 8 T cell receptor beta chains in this list originate from one sample, sequenced in a study of blood T cell repertoires in COVID-19. Repertoires were generated with immunoSEQ multiplex PCR, while TCRdb's copy carries only in-frame clones and drops some. The repertoire has about 60,000 clones, approximately 84% of them found once; the top ten carry 3.5%. Source material: peripheral blood. These TCRs come from a man between 60 and 70 years old with acute or convalescent COVID-19.

The chain is built from TRBV5-4 and TRBJ2-3, with D perhaps TRBD2 (5 bases). The V gene's germline CDR1 is SGHNT and CDR2 YYREEE (reference sequence). V lost 0 bases and J lost 1, with 9 bases in between. The CDR3 length is 15 residues. CDR3 residues: CASSLDLAGTDTQYF. The CDR3, as DNA: TGTGCCAGCAGCTTGGATCTAGCCGGCACAGATACGCAGTATTTT.

The V and J genes are TRBV12-5 and TRBJ1-6; 7 bases map to TRBD1. CDR3 length equals 12 residues. V lost 10 bases and J lost 7; bases outside the gene matches: 4. Germline CDR1 and CDR2: LGHNT and FRNRAP. CDR3 in amino acids: CATRQGNSPLHF. The CDR3 nucleotides read TGTGCTACTCGACAGGGCAATTCACCCCTCCACTTT.

The V call is TRBV14, the J call TRBJ1-6; D remains unclear. V was shortened by 1 base and J by 8 bases, with 6 bases between the two germline ends. The V gene's germline CDR1 is SGHDN and CDR2 FVKESK. The CDR3 runs 13 residues. The CDR3: CASSQVYDSPLHF. The DNA of the CDR3 is TGTGCCAGCAGCCAAGTTTATGATTCACCCCTCCACTTT.

The J gene is TRBJ1-1, the V gene TRBV19; TRBD1 might be the D (5 bases). Per the germline V gene, CDR1 is LNHDA and CDR2 is SQIVND (reference sequence). The germline V and J ends were trimmed by 3 bases and 0 bases, with 11 bases remaining between them. The CDR3 length is 15 residues. The CDR3 region has the DNA TGTGCCAGTAGTATTGGGGGGGAACTGAACACTGAAGCTTTCTTT. It encodes CASSIGGELNTEAFF.

The chain combines TRBV30 with TRBJ1-3; 9 nucleotides agree with TRBD1. The V gene's germline CDR1 is GTSNPN and CDR2 SVGIG (reference sequence). J gave up 4 bases and V 4 bases, and 8 bases lay outside the gene matches. This CDR3 is built from 15 residues. The CDR3 DNA follows: TGTGCCTGGACGTCGGGGACAGGGTGGGGAAACACCATATATTTT. It specifies CAWTSGTGWGNTIYF.

The chain carries TRBV30 and TRBJ1-1, with 7 bases matching TRBD1. V lost 4 bases, J lost 4 bases, and 3 bases stayed unmatched. Germline-derived CDR1 and CDR2 are GTSNPN and SVGIG (reference sequence). The CDR3 is made up of 12 amino acids. CDR3 sequence: CAWTTGATEAFF. In DNA, the CDR3 is TGTGCCTGGACAACAGGGGCCACTGAAGCTTTCTTT.

The genes are TRBV9 and TRBJ2-7; 7 nucleotides agree with TRBD1. This CDR3 comprises 15 residues. J lost 6 bases, V lost 4 bases, and 13 bases had no gene match. Germline CDR1 and CDR2: SGDLS and YYNGEE. This CDR3 reads CASSPLDRVEGEQYF. The CDR3, as DNA: TGTGCCAGCAGCCCTCTCGACAGGGTCGAGGGCGAGCAGTACTTC.

The rearrangement links TRBV30 to TRBJ2-3; TRBD1 is a possible D gene (6 bases). Trimming shortened V by 1 base and J by 3 bases, and 14 bases separated the two germline ends. Germline V gene data show CDR1 as GTSNPN and CDR2 as SVGIG (reference sequence). The CDR3 sequence is 15 residues long. CDR3 residues: CAWSEQGIGTDTQYF. CDR3 coding DNA: TGTGCCTGGAGTGAACAGGGAATAGGGACAGATACGCAGTATTTT.